These 11 T cell receptor beta chains originate from one sample sequenced in a study of T cells after yellow fever vaccination. TCRdb analysed the 5' RACE reads with MiXCR anew, one entry per CDR3 protein. The table has under 200,000 distinct CDR3 sequences, more than 5.5% seen once. The sample was CD4+ T cells sorted from PBMCs, taken less than 6 days after the first yellow fever vaccination. These receptor sequences come from a man younger than 35 who received the YFV17D yellow fever vaccine.

This clonotype was counted many times. V usage is TRBV5-1 and J usage is TRBJ2-3; 8 bases agree with TRBD1. With 4 bases clipped from V and 0 bases from J, the junction kept 4 bases outside the gene matches. This CDR3 has 15 amino acids. Germline CDR1 SGHRS, CDR2 YFSETQ. The CDR3 sequence is CASSMTGDSTDTQYF. CDR3 nucleotides: TGCGCCAGCAGCATGACAGGGGACAGCACAGATACGCAGTATTTT.

This clonotype was seen ten or more times. This chain uses TRBV18 with TRBJ2-7, with D unclear. CDR3 size: 15 residues. The ends were cut back, 0 bases at V and 3 bases at J, with 12 bases in the middle. From germline, CDR1 is KGHSH and CDR2 LQKENI. CDR3 bases: TGTGCCAGCTCACCACCACTGGAACGTAGCTACGAGCAGTACTTC. It is translated as CASSPPLERSYEQYF. The complete variable domain, with remaining parts taken from reference TRBV18 and TRBJ2-7, reads NAGVMQNPRHLVRRRGQEARLRCSPMKGHSHVYWYRQLPEEGLKFMVYLQKENIIDESGMPKERFSAEFPKEGPSILRIQQVVRGDSAAYFCASSPPLERSYEQYFGPGTRLTVT.

This clonotype was observed many times. V and J are TRBV5-5 and TRBJ1-3; D is uncertain. Germline V gene sequence: CDR1 SGHKS, CDR2 YYEKEE (reference sequence). CDR3 length equals 16 residues. Trimming removed 2 bases at V and 0 bases at J, with 12 bases between. This chain's CDR3 is CASSFSGDRSGNTIYF. The CDR3 nucleotides read TGTGCCAGCAGCTTCAGTGGAGACCGCTCTGGAAACACCATATATTTT.

This clonotype was seen repeatedly, ten times or more. The rearrangement links TRBV10-3 to TRBJ2-3; 9 nucleotides agree with TRBD1. Looked up from germline, CDR1 is ENHRY and CDR2 is SYGVKD. There are 14 residues in the CDR3. Losses at the gene ends were 10 bases for V and 1 base for J; bases not matched to a gene: 6. The CDR3 sequence is CATWTGARTDTQYF. In DNA, the CDR3 is TGTGCCACCTGGACAGGGGCCCGCACAGATACGCAGTATTTT.

There are many counts of this clonotype. The CDR3 is CASRAGGSYGYTF. CDR3 DNA sequence: TGTGCCAGCAGAGCAGGGGGCAGCTATGGCTACACCTTC. The rearrangement uses TRBV25-1 and TRBJ1-2; 8 bases map to TRBD1. The CDR3 consists of 13 residues. Germline V gene sequence: CDR1 MGHDK, CDR2 SYGVNS. V lost 6 bases and J lost 4; bases outside the gene matches: 4.

This clonotype has only a few counts. The chain has TRBV5-1 and TRBJ1-2; D call uncertain. V shed 0 bases and J shed 9 bases, with 15 bases lying between them. This CDR3 contains 14 residues. Per the germline V gene, CDR1 is SGHRS and CDR2 is YFSETQ. This CDR3 is CASSLESGLGSYTF. The CDR3 DNA follows: TGCGCCAGCAGCTTGGAATCAGGCCTTGGGAGCTACACCTTC.

In this sample, this clonotype turned up many times. The rearrangement uses TRBV14 and TRBJ2-2; no reliable D call. The germline V and J ends were trimmed by 3 bases and 6 bases, with 14 bases remaining between them. The length of the CDR3 is 15 residues. Germline assignment: CDR1 SGHDN and CDR2 FVKESK. The CDR3 DNA is TGTGCCAGCAGCCAGAAGGGCCGTACCCCCGGGGAGCTGTTTTTT. Translating it yields CASSQKGRTPGELFF.

The gene calls are TRBV4-3 and TRBJ2-7; no firm D call. From germline, CDR1 is LGHNA and CDR2 YSLEER. CDR3 length equals 16 residues. The ends were cut back, 0 bases at V and 0 bases at J, with 12 bases in the middle. In DNA, the CDR3 is TGCGCCAGCAGCCAAGATACGAGGTTCAGCTCCTACGAGCAGTACTTC. Its translation is CASSQDTRFSSYEQYF.

This clonotype has a count of ten or more. The rearrangement uses TRBV24-1 and TRBJ2-3, with D hard to call. Germline CDR1 and CDR2: KGHDR and SFDVKD. The CDR3 spans 13 residues. V lost 7 bases and J 2 bases, leaving 9 bases between the germline ends. CDR3 DNA sequence: TGTGCCACCAGGGAACAAAACACAGATACGCAGTATTTT. Translated, it gives CATREQNTDTQYF.

This rearrangement joins TRBV20-1 to TRBJ1-1; D may be TRBD1 (5 bases). This CDR3 is 15 amino acids long. Trimming took 1 base from V and 5 from J, leaving 17 bases between them. The germline V gene has CDR1 DFQATT and CDR2 SNEGSKA (reference sequence). CDR3 sequence: CSARASGAILTEAFF. As DNA, the CDR3 is TGCAGTGCTAGAGCTAGCGGGGCAATTCTGACTGAAGCTTTCTTT.

This clonotype was seen at least ten times. Germline and junction disagree at one end, which may indicate a read error. The chain joins TRBV3-1 to TRBJ1-1, with D possibly TRBD1 on 5 matching bases. Germline values: CDR1 LGHDT, CDR2 YNNKEL (reference sequence). The CDR3 covers 13 residues. The CDR3 bases are TGCGCCAGCAGCCAAGACAGAGGCACTGAAGCTTTCTTT. It translates to CASSQDRGTEAFF.